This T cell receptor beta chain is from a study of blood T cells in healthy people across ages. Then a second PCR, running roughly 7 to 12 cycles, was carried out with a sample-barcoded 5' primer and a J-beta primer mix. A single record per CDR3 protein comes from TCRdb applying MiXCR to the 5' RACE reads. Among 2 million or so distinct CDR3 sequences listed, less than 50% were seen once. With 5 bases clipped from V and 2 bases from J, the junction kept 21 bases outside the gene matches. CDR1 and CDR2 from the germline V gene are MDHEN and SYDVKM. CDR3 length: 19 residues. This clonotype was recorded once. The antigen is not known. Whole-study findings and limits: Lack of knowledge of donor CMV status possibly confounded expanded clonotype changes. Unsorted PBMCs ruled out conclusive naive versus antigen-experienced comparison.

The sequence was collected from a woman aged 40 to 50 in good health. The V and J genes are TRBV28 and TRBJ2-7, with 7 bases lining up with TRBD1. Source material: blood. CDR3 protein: CASSSPPPGQHRETYEQYF. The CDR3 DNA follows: TGTGCCAGCAGTAGCCCCCCGCCGGGACAGCATCGAGAAACCTACGAGCAGTACTTC.